This entry describes one T cell receptor (beta chain). Clones were read by immunoSEQ multiplex PCR, and TCRdb kept only the in-frame ones, dropping some. The data contain roughly 42,000 clones, roughly 90% of them singletons. This sample was included in a study of T cell changes during pregnancy in multiple sclerosis. The CDR3 spans 13 residues. Per the germline V gene, CDR1 is MNHEY and CDR2 is SMNVEV (reference sequence). V lost 4 bases to trimming and J lost 5 bases, with 11 bases between them. Sequenced material: CD8+ T cells from peripheral blood mononuclear cells, taken in the third trimester of pregnancy. This sequence joins TRBV27 and TRBJ2-5; D is possibly TRBD2 (5 bases). This receptor was identified in a female donor with multiple sclerosis, enrolled in a pregnancy study. The CDR3 bases are TGTGCCAGCAGTTACGGGATTTTGGAGACCCAGTACTTC. Amino acids: CASSYGILETQYF.